The 5 T cell receptor beta chains in this list originate from one sample, sequenced in a study of shared T cell receptors in the human thymus. Sequencing used immunoSEQ multiplex PCR; TCRdb keeps in-frame clones, though not all of them. Seen here are some 660,000 clones, 80% to 90% observed once, and the top ten hold about 0.0094%. These data were also filed under a second study, of human thymus T cells.

Sequencing input: thymocytes. These TCRs come from a boy younger than two with a congenital heart defect.

The rearrangement joins TRBV2 to TRBJ1-5; D unclear. The CDR3 contains 12 residues. CDR1 SNHLY and CDR2 FYNNEI come from the germline V gene. Trimming took off 4 bases at V and 8 bases at J, with 9 bases between the two ends. For the CDR3, the DNA is TGTGCCAGCAGTGTCGGGGAAGAGCCCCAGCATTTT. This encodes CASSVGEEPQHF.

DNA of the CDR3: TGTGCCAGCAGTGCTGCCGGGACAGCCAGAGACGAGCAGTACTTC. Translating it yields CASSAAGTARDEQYF. J is TRBJ2-7 and V is TRBV28; 7 positions agree with TRBD1. The V and J ends lost 5 bases and 5 bases, in that order; junction bases with no gene match: 12. The germline V gene has CDR1 MDHEN and CDR2 SYDVKM. This CDR3 is 15 amino acids long.

V is TRBV10-3 and J is TRBJ2-5; TRBD2 agrees at 13 bases. The ends lost 6 bases at V and 2 bases at J; junction bases unmatched: 6. The germline gives CDR1 ENHRY, CDR2 SYGVKD. The CDR3 sequence is 16 residues long. The CDR3 protein is CAISLLAGGIQETQYF. CDR3 coding DNA: TGTGCCATCAGCCTACTAGCGGGGGGGATACAAGAGACCCAGTACTTC.

The V call is TRBV28, the J call TRBJ2-2, with a weak D call TRBD1 (5 bases). CDR1 and CDR2 from the germline V gene are MDHEN and SYDVKM. Trimming shortened V by 1 base and J by 0 bases, and 6 bases separated the two germline ends. The CDR3 consists of 15 residues. The CDR3 DNA sequence: TGTGCCAGCAGTTTATCAGGGTCGAACACCGGGGAGCTGTTTTTT. Amino acids: CASSLSGSNTGELFF.

The chain carries TRBV5-1 and TRBJ2-7; maybe TRBD1 (6 bases). The CDR3 runs to 17 residues. Trimming removed 2 bases at V and 3 bases at J, with 21 bases between. Germline V gives CDR1 SGHRS, CDR2 YFSETQ. CDR3 protein: CASSLIKGQPPHYEQYF. Written as DNA, the CDR3 is TGCGCCAGCAGCTTAATAAAAGGACAGCCACCACACTACGAGCAGTACTTC.